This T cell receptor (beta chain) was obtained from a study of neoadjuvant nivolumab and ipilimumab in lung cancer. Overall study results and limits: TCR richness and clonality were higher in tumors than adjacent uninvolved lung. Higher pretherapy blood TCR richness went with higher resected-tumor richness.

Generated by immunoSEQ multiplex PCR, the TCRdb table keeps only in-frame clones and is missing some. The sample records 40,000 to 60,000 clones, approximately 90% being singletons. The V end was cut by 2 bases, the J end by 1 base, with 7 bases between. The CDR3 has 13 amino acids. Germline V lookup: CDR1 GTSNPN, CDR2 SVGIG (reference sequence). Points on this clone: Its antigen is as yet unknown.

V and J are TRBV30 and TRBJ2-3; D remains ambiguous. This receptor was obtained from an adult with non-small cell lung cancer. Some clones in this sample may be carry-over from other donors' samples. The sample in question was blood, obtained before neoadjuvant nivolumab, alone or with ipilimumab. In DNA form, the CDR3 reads TGTGCCTGGAGTCCCCGGGGCACAGATACGCAGTATTTT. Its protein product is CAWSPRGTDTQYF.